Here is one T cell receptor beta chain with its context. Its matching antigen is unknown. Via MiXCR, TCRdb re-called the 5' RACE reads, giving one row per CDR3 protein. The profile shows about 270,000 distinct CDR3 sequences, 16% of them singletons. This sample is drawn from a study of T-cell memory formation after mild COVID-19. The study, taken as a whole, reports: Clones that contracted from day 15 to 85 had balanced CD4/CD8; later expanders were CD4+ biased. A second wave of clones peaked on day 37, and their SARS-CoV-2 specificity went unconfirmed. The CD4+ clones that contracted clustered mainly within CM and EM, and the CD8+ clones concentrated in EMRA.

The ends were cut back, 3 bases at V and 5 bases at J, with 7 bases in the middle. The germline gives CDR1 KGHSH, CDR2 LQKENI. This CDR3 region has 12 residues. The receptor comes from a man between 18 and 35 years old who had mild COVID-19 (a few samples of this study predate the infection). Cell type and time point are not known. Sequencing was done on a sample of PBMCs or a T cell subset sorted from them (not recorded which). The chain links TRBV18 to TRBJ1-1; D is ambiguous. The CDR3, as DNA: TGTGCCAGCTCACCCGGGAGGACTGAAGCTTTCTTT. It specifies CASSPGRTEAFF.